This T cell receptor beta chain was sequenced in a study of blood T cells in healthy people across ages. For the second PCR, which ran for roughly 6 to 12 cycles, a sample-barcoded 5' primer and a J-beta primer mix were used. TCRdb reanalysed the 5' RACE reads using MiXCR and keeps one entry per CDR3 protein. The sample lists about 730,000 distinct CDR3 sequences, approximately 43% occurring once. The CDR3 sequence is 14 residues long. CDR1 MNHNS and CDR2 SASEGT come from the germline V gene. The J gene is TRBJ2-4, the V gene TRBV6-1; D not certain. The end of the DNA aligns better with TRBJ2-7, so the J call may be wrong. The receptor's source is a woman in her fifties or sixties in good health. What was sequenced was blood. This CDR3 reads CASSEGTGNYEQYF. The CDR3 region has the DNA TGTGCCAGCAGTGAAGGGACGGGCAACTACGAGCAGTACTTC.